A selection of T cell receptor beta chains follows, all from one sample in a study of response to subunit inactivated influenza vaccine. TCRdb recomputed calls from the RT-PCR reads with MiXCR, one row per CDR3 protein. The repertoire includes hundreds of thousands of distinct CDR3 sequences, 12% of them detected once, and approximately 10% sits in the top ten. The input for sequencing was PBMCs from blood, taken on the day of vaccination. These receptors were collected from a man aged 50 to 60 who received an inactivated influenza vaccine. The CDR3 runs from the conserved cysteine through the conserved F or W. The D gene is left open where the match is weak. Expanded clones are given a class, and other clones once, few, many or no size at all.

J gene | D gene | clone size | V gene | CDR3 protein | CDR3 DNA
TRBJ2-7 | . | few | TRBV20-1 | CSARVKEPLYEQYF | TGCAGTGCTAGAGTCAAAGAACCCCTCTACGAGCAGTACTTC
TRBJ2-5 | TRBD1 | few | TRBV5-6 | CASSRDRGHSETQYF | TGTGCCAGCAGCCGAGACAGGGGGCACTCGGAGACCCAGTACTTC
TRBJ1-3 | . | many | TRBV9 | CASSGSSERGRASSTGNTIYF | TGTGCCAGCAGCGGGTCCTCAGAACGGGGACGGGCTTCAAGTACTGGAAACACCATATATTTT
TRBJ1-6 | . | . | TRBV20-1 | CSARDLRQVRGDNSPLHF | TGCAGTGCTAGAGATCTGCGGCAGGTTCGAGGGGATAATTCACCCCTCCACTTT
TRBJ2-2 | . | few | TRBV4-3 | CASSRTTGPVGELFF | TGCGCCAGCAGCCGTACGACTGGACCCGTCGGGGAGCTGTTTTTT
TRBJ2-7 | . | . | TRBV29-1 | CSARSGRGEQYF | TGCAGCGCCCGATCAGGGCGCGGCGAGCAGTACTTC
TRBJ2-1 | . | many | TRBV4-2 | CASSQDSYRVEEQFF | TGTGCCAGCAGCCAAGATTCGTACCGGGTGGAGGAGCAGTTCTTC
TRBJ2-5 | . | many | TRBV7-2 | CASSLGGTQETQYF | TGTGCCAGCAGTTTAGGGGGGACCCAAGAGACCCAGTACTTC
TRBJ2-5 | TRBD2 | few | TRBV10-3 | CAISESVAGKETQYF | TGTGCCATCAGTGAGTCCGTAGCGGGGAAAGAGACCCAGTACTTC
TRBJ1-3 | . | few | TRBV20-1 | CSAGILAPRNTIYF | TGCAGTGCTGGGATACTAGCTCCGAGAAACACCATATATTTT
TRBJ2-5 | . | many | TRBV10-3 | CAIRRTRDSQETQYF | TGTGCCATCAGGAGGACCCGGGACTCCCAAGAGACCCAGTACTTC
TRBJ2-5 | TRBD2 | . | TRBV20-1 | CSARKGTSVQETQYF | TGCAGTGCTAGGAAGGGGACTAGTGTCCAAGAGACCCAGTACTTC
TRBJ2-7 | TRBD2 | few | TRBV4-2 | CASSQARLTSGTNEQYF | TGTGCCAGCAGCCAAGCGAGGTTGACTAGCGGGACAAACGAGCAGTACTTC
TRBJ2-1 | . | . | TRBV29-1 | CSVEPGDRLNNEQFF | TGCAGCGTTGAACCGGGGGACAGATTAAACAATGAGCAGTTCTTC
TRBJ2-3 | . | . | TRBV20-1 | CSASHRGTDTQYF | TGCAGTGCTAGTCACCGGGGCACAGATACGCAGTATTTT
TRBJ1-2 | . | . | TRBV19 | CASSIDLEPHLYGYTF | TGTGCCAGTAGTATAGATCTAGAACCGCATCTCTATGGCTACACCTTC
TRBJ2-1 | TRBD1 | few | TRBV5-1 | CASSLVQGGYEQFF | TGCGCCAGCAGCTTGGTACAGGGGGGTTATGAGCAGTTCTTC
TRBJ1-6 | TRBD1 | few | TRBV6-5 | CASSYSGQVNNSPLHF | TGTGCCAGCAGTTACTCGGGACAGGTTAATAATTCACCCCTCCACTTT
TRBJ1-2 | TRBD1 | . | TRBV7-9 | CASSWGTGANYGYTF | TGTGCCAGCAGCTGGGGGACAGGGGCTAACTATGGCTACACCTTC
TRBJ1-2 | . | many | TRBV27 | CASSVTPSNYGYTF | TGTGCCAGCTCAGTTACCCCCTCAAACTATGGCTACACCTTC
TRBJ2-6 | . | . | TRBV28 | CASTPSGSGANVLTF | TGTGCCAGCACCCCGTCGGGCTCTGGGGCCAACGTCCTGACTTTC
TRBJ2-5 | . | . | TRBV20-1 | CSARGPGGGRETQYF | TGCAGTGCTAGAGGCCCGGGGGGCGGGCGCGAGACCCAGTACTTC
TRBJ2-5 | . | . | TRBV30 | CAWSEQVGGETQYF | TGTGCCTGGAGTGAGCAGGTCGGAGGGGAGACCCAGTACTTC
TRBJ2-5 | . | . | TRBV7-2 | CASSLTTYQETQYF | TGTGCCAGCAGCTTAACAACGTACCAAGAGACCCAGTACTTC
TRBJ2-3 | . | few | TRBV6-1 | CASSAPNRPDTQYF | TGTGCCAGCAGCGCTCCCAACCGGCCAGATACGCAGTATTTT
TRBJ2-1 | TRBD2 | few | TRBV20-1 | CSAMTSGVYNEQFF | TGCAGTGCTATGACTAGCGGAGTCTACAATGAGCAGTTCTTC
TRBJ1-2 | TRBD1 | . | TRBV4-1 | CASSHQGVAYGYTF | TGCGCCAGCAGCCACCAGGGGGTCGCCTATGGCTACACCTTC
TRBJ2-3 | . | few | TRBV7-2 | CASGRPDTDTQYF | TGTGCCAGCGGGCGTCCCGACACAGATACGCAGTATTTT
TRBJ1-5 | . | few | TRBV2 | CASRWGAGAVNQPQHF | TGTGCCAGCAGATGGGGGGCAGGGGCAGTCAATCAGCCCCAGCATTTT
TRBJ2-1 | . | . | TRBV27 | CASNRGAPRGNEQFF | TGTGCCAGCAATCGGGGGGCGCCCAGGGGGAATGAGCAGTTCTTC
TRBJ2-1 | . | few | TRBV29-1 | CSVAGPEQFF | TGCAGCGTTGCAGGGCCTGAGCAGTTCTTC
TRBJ2-1 | . | . | TRBV12-3/TRBV12-4 | CASSFTGPTLYNEQFF | TGTGCCAGCAGCTTTACCGGGCCGACCCTCTACAATGAGCAGTTCTTC
TRBJ2-7 | . | once | TRBV28 | CASSPPFWYEQYF | TGTGCCAGCAGTCCCCCGTTTTGGTACGAGCAGTACTTC
TRBJ2-7 | TRBD2 | few | TRBV4-2 | CASSPIGLAGDYEQYF | TGTGCCAGCAGTCCGATAGGGCTAGCGGGAGACTACGAGCAGTACTTC
TRBJ1-1 | . | few | TRBV30 | CAWSAPPENTEAFF | TGTGCCTGGAGTGCCCCCCCGGAGAACACTGAAGCTTTCTTT
TRBJ2-1 | TRBD2 | many | TRBV29-1 | CSVEGTSGRNEQFF | TGCAGCGTTGAGGGGACTAGCGGGAGAAATGAGCAGTTCTTC
TRBJ2-7 | TRBD1 | many | TRBV5-1 | CASSLRTGWAYEQYF | TGCGCCAGCAGCCTTCGGACAGGGTGGGCCTACGAGCAGTACTTC
TRBJ1-2 | . | . | TRBV29-1 | CSVSQGNYGYTF | TGCAGCGTTAGTCAGGGGAACTATGGCTACACCTTC
TRBJ2-1 | TRBD1 | many | TRBV7-3 | CASSPTGEVRDEQFF | TGTGCCAGCAGCCCAACAGGGGAAGTGAGGGATGAGCAGTTCTTC
TRBJ2-7 | TRBD1 | many | TRBV6-1 | CASAGGSLLGEQYF | TGTGCCAGCGCAGGGGGTTCGTTGCTTGGCGAGCAGTACTTC
TRBJ1-2 | . | few | TRBV12-3/TRBV12-4 | CASSLSGLKGYTF | TGTGCCAGCAGTTTGTCAGGGCTAAAGGGCTACACCTTC
TRBJ2-1 | TRBD2 | few | TRBV29-1 | CSVSTSGRSGNEQFF | TGCAGCGTATCGACTAGCGGGAGGTCGGGCAATGAGCAGTTCTTC
TRBJ2-7 | . | few | TRBV5-5 | CASSLSQGYHEQYF | TGTGCCAGCAGCTTGTCTCAGGGGTACCACGAGCAGTACTTC
TRBJ1-6 | . | few | TRBV7-2 | CASSLVFVGNSPLHF | TGTGCCAGCAGCTTAGTGTTTGTTGGTAATTCACCCCTCCACTTT
TRBJ2-1 | . | few | TRBV11-2 | CASLGSFYNEQFF | TGTGCCAGCTTAGGGTCGTTCTACAATGAGCAGTTCTTC
TRBJ2-3 | . | few | TRBV27 | CASSFGSATDTQYF | TGTGCCAGCAGTTTTGGTAGCGCCACAGATACGCAGTATTTT
TRBJ2-7 | . | few | TRBV20-1 | CSARDIYEQYF | TGCAGTGCTAGAGACATCTACGAGCAGTACTTC
TRBJ1-5 | TRBD1 | . | TRBV20-1 | CSARDNRGVIGLSNQPQHF | TGCAGTGCTAGAGATAACAGGGGAGTTATCGGGTTGAGCAATCAGCCCCAGCATTTT
TRBJ2-1 | . | . | TRBV13 | CASSLKGLNEQFF | TGTGCCAGCAGCTTAAAGGGGTTGAATGAGCAGTTCTTC
TRBJ2-1 | . | . | TRBV6-2/TRBV6-3 | CASLSSYNEQFF | TGTGCCAGTCTTAGCTCCTACAATGAGCAGTTCTTC
TRBJ1-2 | TRBD1 | few | TRBV28 | CASSFGQGAVGGGYTF | TGTGCCAGCAGTTTCGGACAGGGGGCGGTCGGTGGTGGCTACACCTTC
TRBJ2-5 | . | few | TRBV7-6 | CASSPRVQETQYF | TGTGCCAGCAGCCCACGGGTCCAAGAGACCCAGTACTTC
TRBJ1-5 | TRBD1 | few | TRBV20-1 | CSAGRDSHSNQPQHF | TGCAGTGCGGGAAGGGACAGTCATAGCAATCAGCCCCAGCATTTT
TRBJ2-1 | . | many | TRBV7-9 | CASSHPRLAPDDEQFF | TGTGCCAGCAGTCACCCACGTCTAGCACCTGATGATGAGCAGTTCTTC
TRBJ2-3 | TRBD1 | few | TRBV6-1 | CASSRLVGSGGDTQYF | TGTGCCAGCAGCCGGCTTGTTGGGTCAGGGGGAGATACGCAGTATTTT
TRBJ1-1 | . | . | TRBV19 | CASSSGHGFAEAYF | TGTGCCAGTAGTAGCGGCCACGGGTTCGCTGAAGCTTACTTT
TRBJ2-7 | TRBD1 | . | TRBV30 | CAWSAQTGVEQYF | TGTGCCTGGAGTGCACAGACAGGGGTTGAGCAGTACTTC
TRBJ2-5 | . | many | TRBV10-3 | CAISFTVQETQYF | TGTGCCATCAGTTTTACAGTCCAAGAGACCCAGTACTTC
TRBJ2-3 | . | . | TRBV7-2 | CASSLNKADTQYF | TGTGCCAGCAGCTTGAATAAGGCAGATACGCAGTATTTT